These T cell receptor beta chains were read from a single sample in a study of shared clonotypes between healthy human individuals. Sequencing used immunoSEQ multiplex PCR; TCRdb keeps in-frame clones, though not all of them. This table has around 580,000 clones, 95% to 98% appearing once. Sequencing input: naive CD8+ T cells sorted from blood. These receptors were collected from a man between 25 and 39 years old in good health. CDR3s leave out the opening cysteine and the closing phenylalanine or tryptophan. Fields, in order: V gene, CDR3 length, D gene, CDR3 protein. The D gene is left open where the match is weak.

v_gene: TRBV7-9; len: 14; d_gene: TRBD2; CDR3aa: ASSGEVAGGSYEQY
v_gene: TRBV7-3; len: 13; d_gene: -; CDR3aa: ASSSGDPWNTEAF
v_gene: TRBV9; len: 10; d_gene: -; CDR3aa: ASSDTSHEQF
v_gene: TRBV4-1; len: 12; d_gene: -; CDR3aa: ASSQDTRVDTQY
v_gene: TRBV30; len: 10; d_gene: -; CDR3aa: ACKAPNYGYT
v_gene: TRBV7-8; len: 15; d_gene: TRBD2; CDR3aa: ASSLGLAGEFDNEQF
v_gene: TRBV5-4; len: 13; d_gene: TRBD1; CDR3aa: ASSQLSDRVDEQY
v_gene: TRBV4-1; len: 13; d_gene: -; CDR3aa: ASSQVAQGFYGYT
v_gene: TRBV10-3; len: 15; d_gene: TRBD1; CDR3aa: AISEPDRDGPQETQY
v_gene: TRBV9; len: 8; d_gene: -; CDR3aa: ASSPREAF